Listed here is a single T cell receptor beta chain. Generated by immunoSEQ multiplex PCR, the TCRdb table keeps only in-frame clones and is missing some. Counted here are about 62,000 clones, approximately 79% occurring once; the ten biggest clones make up 2.9%. The data derive from a study of radiotherapy plus CTLA-4 blockade in lung cancer. This CDR3 comprises 12 residues. Between the trimmed V and J ends, which lost 3 bases and 3 bases, there was a span of 6 bases. CDR1 and CDR2 (germline): SGHDN, FVKESK. The sequenced sample was peripheral blood, obtained from a patient treated with radiotherapy plus ipilimumab. The chain is built from TRBV14 and TRBJ2-7; D not certain. This clonotype was sampled from a human donor with non-small cell lung cancer who had a complete response to radiotherapy plus ipilimumab. CDR3 coding DNA: TGTGCCAGCAGCCAGACGGGCTACGAGCAGTACTTC. It translates to CASSQTGYEQYF.